Listed here are 14 T cell receptor beta chains from one sample, sequenced in a study of identical twins. TCRdb independently ran MiXCR on the 5' RACE reads; one entry per CDR3 protein. This sample has around 160,000 distinct CDR3 sequences, with approximately 4% found just once. The sample taken for sequencing was memory T cells sorted from blood. These receptors all come from a man younger than 35 in good health.

CDR3 region: CAITPTRPQYF. CDR3 DNA sequence: TGTGCCATAACCCCGACAAGACCGCAGTATTTT. The chain joins TRBV21-1 to TRBJ2-3. TRBV21-1 is described as a pseudogene. This CDR3 has 11 amino acids.

This clonotype was recorded at least ten times. The CDR3 bases are TGCGCCAGCAGGGACGGGACAAAAACATCCACAGATACGCAGTATTTT. As protein: CASRDGTKTSTDTQYF. This chain links TRBV5-1 with TRBJ2-3, with D perhaps matching TRBD1 (6 bases). Trimming cost V 5 bases and J 2 bases, with 18 bases left between them. The CDR3 sequence is 16 residues long. Germline CDR1 reads SGHRS; CDR2 reads YFSETQ.

This clonotype appeared many times. J is TRBJ1-1 and V is TRBV7-9; D not resolved. Trimming cost V 5 bases and J 7 bases, with 20 bases left between them. Germline V gene sequence: CDR1 SEHNR, CDR2 FQNEAQ (reference sequence). The length of the CDR3 is 15 residues. The CDR3 sequence is CASSPPPRIGNEAFF. The CDR3 DNA reads as TGTGCCAGCAGCCCCCCGCCCAGGATAGGGAATGAAGCTTTCTTT.

This clonotype has at least ten counts. The chain carries TRBV6-5 and TRBJ1-6, with D unclear. V was shortened by 4 bases and J by 5 bases, with 9 bases between the two germline ends. The CDR3 is made up of 14 amino acids. Per germline, CDR1 MNHEY and CDR2 SVGAGI. CDR3 bases: TGTGCCAGCAGTTCGTGGGCAAATAATTCACCCCTCCACTTT. Its protein product is CASSSWANNSPLHF.

This clonotype came up many times. This rearrangement joins TRBV12-3 or TRBV12-4 to TRBJ2-5; either TRBD1 or TRBD2 may fit D (5 bases each). The CDR3 is made up of 15 amino acids. Trimming stripped 7 bases from V and 9 bases from J, with 24 bases between. CDR3 sequence (DNA): TGTGCCAGCAATCTTTTGGGACCCCTCCTTTCGGCCCAGTACTTC. It yields the protein CASNLLGPLLSAQYF.

This clonotype was detected many times. The chain employs TRBV12-3 or TRBV12-4 and TRBJ2-7; D remains ambiguous. The CDR3 extends over 13 amino acids. Trimming pared 1 base from V and 4 bases from J, leaving 8 bases between. The CDR3 region has the DNA TGTGCCAGCAGTTTAGGGGTCCTATACGAGCAGTACGTC. Its protein product is CASSLGVLYEQYV.

This clonotype showed up many times. V usage is TRBV12-3 or TRBV12-4 and J usage is TRBJ1-1, with D perhaps TRBD1 (6 bases). V was shortened by 6 bases and J by 1 base, with 12 bases between the two germline ends. This CDR3 region has 14 residues. Here the CDR3 DNA reads TGTGCCAGCAGATACCGGGACAAGAACACTGAAGCTTTCTTT. It codes for CASRYRDKNTEAFF.

Ten or more counts support this clonotype. This chain connects TRBV29-1 to TRBJ2-7, with 10 bases lining up with TRBD2. The CDR3 length is 16 residues. V shed 5 bases, J shed 4 bases, and the junction held 14 bases outside the gene matches. Germline values: CDR1 SQVTM, CDR2 ANQGSEA. CDR3 in amino acids: CSVFGGASGSGYEQYF. CDR3 nucleotide sequence: TGCAGCGTTTTTGGGGGGGCTAGCGGGAGCGGTTACGAGCAGTACTTC.

This clonotype was recorded at least ten times. This chain joins TRBV12-3 or TRBV12-4 and TRBJ2-3; D might be TRBD1 or TRBD2, each matching 6 bases. The CDR3 length is 15 residues. V dropped 4 bases and J dropped 5 bases, with 16 bases sitting between them. DNA for the CDR3: TGTGCCAGCAGTTCAACTAGGGGGGTCGGAGATACGCAGTATTTT. Translated: CASSSTRGVGDTQYF.

V and J are TRBV24-1 and TRBJ2-1; 7 nucleotides match TRBD2. Germline-derived CDR1 and CDR2 are KGHDR and SFDVKD. Germline trimming cut 4 bases from V and 0 bases from J; bases unmatched to any gene: 11. The length of the CDR3 is 18 residues. The CDR3 bases are TGTGCCACCAGTGACCCCCAACCCGGGACTAACTCCTACAATGAGCAGTTCTTC. This gives the protein CATSDPQPGTNSYNEQFF.

This clonotype was seen repeatedly, ten times or more. The V gene is TRBV9, the J gene TRBJ2-2; the D is unclear. Trimming removed 3 bases from V and 8 bases from J, with 17 bases in between. CDR1 and CDR2 (germline): SGDLS, YYNGEE. The CDR3 contains 15 residues. The CDR3 sequence is CASSAPLVGVGELFF. CDR3 bases: TGTGCCAGCAGCGCACCCCTCGTTGGAGTGGGGGAGCTGTTTTTT.

This clonotype was seen many times. V usage is TRBV20-1 and J usage is TRBJ2-3; D is uncertain. Trimming shortened V by 2 bases and J by 6 bases, and 9 bases separated the two germline ends. The CDR3 runs to 12 residues. The germline gives CDR1 DFQATT, CDR2 SNEGSKA (reference sequence). CDR3 amino acids: CSARSLPDTQYF. CDR3 nucleotides: TGCAGTGCTAGATCCCTCCCGGATACGCAGTATTTT.

This clonotype came up many times. The chain couples TRBV7-2 to TRBJ2-3; TRBD2 is a possible D gene (6 bases). CDR3 size: 14 residues. Germline assignment: CDR1 SGHTA and CDR2 FQGNSA. V was cut by 5 bases and J by 5 bases, with 14 bases left in between. CDR3 sequence reads: CASSPQGLLDTQYF. The CDR3 nucleotides read TGTGCCAGCAGCCCCCAGGGACTTTTAGATACGCAGTATTTT. Supplemented by reference TRBV7-2 and TRBJ2-3, the full variable domain reads GAGVSQSPSNKVTEKGKDVELRCDPISGHTALYWYRQSLGQGLEFLIYFQGNSAPDKSGLPSDRFSAERTGGSVSTLTIQRTQQEDSAVYLCASSPQGLLDTQYFGPGTRLTVL.

In its sample, this clonotype was seen many times. This chain links TRBV7-9 with TRBJ2-3, with D maybe TRBD2 (6 bases). Germline lookup yields CDR1 SEHNR and CDR2 FQNEAQ (reference sequence). Deletions cut 7 bases from V and 2 bases from J, with 13 bases between. This CDR3 comprises 14 residues. This chain's CDR3 is CASTPGEITDTQYF. The CDR3 DNA sequence: TGTGCCAGCACACCGGGAGAGATCACAGATACGCAGTATTTT.